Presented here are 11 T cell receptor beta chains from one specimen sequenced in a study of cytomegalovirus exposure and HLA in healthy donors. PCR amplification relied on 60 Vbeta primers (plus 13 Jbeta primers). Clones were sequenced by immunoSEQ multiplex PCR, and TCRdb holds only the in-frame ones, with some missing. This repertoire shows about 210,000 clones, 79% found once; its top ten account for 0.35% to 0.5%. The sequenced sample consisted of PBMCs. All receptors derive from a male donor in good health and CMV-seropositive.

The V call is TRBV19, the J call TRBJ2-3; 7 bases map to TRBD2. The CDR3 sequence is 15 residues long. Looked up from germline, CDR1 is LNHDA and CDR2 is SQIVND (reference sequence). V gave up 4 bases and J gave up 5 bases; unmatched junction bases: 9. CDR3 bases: TGTGCCAGTAGTAAGGTGCGGGAGATCCAAGATACGCAGTATTTT. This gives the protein CASSKVREIQDTQYF.

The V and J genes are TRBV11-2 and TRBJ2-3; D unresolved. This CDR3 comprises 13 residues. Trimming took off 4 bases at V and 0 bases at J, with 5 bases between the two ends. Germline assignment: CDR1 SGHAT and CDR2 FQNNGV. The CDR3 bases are TGTGCCAGCAGCTCACAAAGCACAGATACGCAGTATTTT. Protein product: CASSSQSTDTQYF.

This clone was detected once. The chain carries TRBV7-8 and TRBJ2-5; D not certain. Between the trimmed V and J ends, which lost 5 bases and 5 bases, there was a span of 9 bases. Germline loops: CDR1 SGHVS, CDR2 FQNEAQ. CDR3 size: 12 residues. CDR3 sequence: CASSQYSETQYF. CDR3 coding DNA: TGTGCCAGCAGCCAATACTCGGAGACCCAGTACTTC. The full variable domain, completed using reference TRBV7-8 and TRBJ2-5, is GAGVSQSPRYKVAKRGQDVALRCDPISGHVSLFWYQQALGQGPEFLTYFQNEAQLDKSGLPSDRFFAERPEGSVSTLKIQRTQQEDSAVYLCASSQYSETQYFGPGTRLLVL.

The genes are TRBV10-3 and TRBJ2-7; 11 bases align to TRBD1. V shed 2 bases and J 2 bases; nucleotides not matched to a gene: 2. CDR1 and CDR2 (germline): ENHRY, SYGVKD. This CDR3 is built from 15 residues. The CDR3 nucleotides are TGTGCCATCAGTGAGCCGGGACAGGGGGCCTACGAGCAGTACTTC. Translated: CAISEPGQGAYEQYF.

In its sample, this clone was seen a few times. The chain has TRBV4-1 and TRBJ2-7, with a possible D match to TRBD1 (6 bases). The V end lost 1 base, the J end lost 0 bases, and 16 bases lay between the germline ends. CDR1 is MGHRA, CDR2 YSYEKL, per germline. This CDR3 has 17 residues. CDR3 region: CASSQGSGVPSSYEQYF. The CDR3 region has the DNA TGCGCCAGCAGCCAAGGGTCAGGGGTTCCCTCCTCCTACGAGCAGTACTTC.

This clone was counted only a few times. The CDR3 sequence is CASSDFGGGADETQYF. In nucleotides, the CDR3 is TGTGCCAGCAGTGATTTTGGCGGGGGGGCGGATGAGACCCAGTACTTC. This sequence joins TRBV6-1 and TRBJ2-5, with 9 bases aligning to TRBD2. V shed 3 bases, J shed 5 bases, and the junction held 10 bases outside the gene matches. Germline values: CDR1 MNHNS, CDR2 SASEGT. This CDR3 contains 16 residues.

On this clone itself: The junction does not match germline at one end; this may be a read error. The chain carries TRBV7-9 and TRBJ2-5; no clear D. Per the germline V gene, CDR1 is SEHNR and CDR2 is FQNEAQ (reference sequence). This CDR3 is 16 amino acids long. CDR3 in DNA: TGTTCCAGCAGCTTAGCACGCGGCGGAGATCGGGAGACCCAGTACTTC. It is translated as CSSSLARGGDRETQYF.

The CDR3: CASSGQGYTEAFF. In nucleotides, the CDR3 is TGTGCCAGCAGTGGACAGGGGTACACTGAAGCTTTCTTT. The chain has TRBV2 and TRBJ1-1; 8 positions agree with TRBD1. Germline V CDR1 and CDR2: SNHLY, FYNNEI. The CDR3 is 13 residues long. Trimming removed 4 bases from V and 3 bases from J; junction bases left unmatched: 1.

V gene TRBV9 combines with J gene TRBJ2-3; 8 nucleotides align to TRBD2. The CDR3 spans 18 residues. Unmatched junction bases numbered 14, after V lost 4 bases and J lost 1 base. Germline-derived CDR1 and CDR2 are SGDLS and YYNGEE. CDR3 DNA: TGTGCCAGCAGCCCGACTATCGGGGGGGCGTGGGGCACAGATACGCAGTATTTT. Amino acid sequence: CASSPTIGGAWGTDTQYF.

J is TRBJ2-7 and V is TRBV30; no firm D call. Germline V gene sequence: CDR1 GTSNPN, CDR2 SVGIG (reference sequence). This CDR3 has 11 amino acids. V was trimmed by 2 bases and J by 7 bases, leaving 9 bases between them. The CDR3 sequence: CAWSFAWEQYF. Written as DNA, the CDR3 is TGTGCCTGGAGTTTTGCGTGGGAGCAGTACTTC.

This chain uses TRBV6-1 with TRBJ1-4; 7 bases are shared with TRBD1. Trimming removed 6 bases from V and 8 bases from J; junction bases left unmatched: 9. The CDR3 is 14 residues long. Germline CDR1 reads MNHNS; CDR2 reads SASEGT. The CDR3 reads CASRTDRVSEKLFF. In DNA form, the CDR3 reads TGTGCCAGCAGGACAGACAGGGTGTCCGAAAAACTGTTTTTT.